The present TCR beta chain was sequenced within a study of identical twins. At least ten counts were recorded for this clonotype. Template switching added a universal primer site; cDNA carried unique molecular identifiers. TCRdb passed the 5' RACE reads through MiXCR, listing each CDR3 protein once. The data show under 900,000 distinct CDR3 sequences, about 12% seen once. These data were likewise used in another study, on yellow fever vaccine responses in identical twins.

Material: PBMCs. The clonotype originates from a woman younger than 30 in good health.

The CDR3 DNA reads TGTGCCAGCAGCCCACGGGCCGGGGAGCTGTTTTTT. Amino acids: CASSPRAGELFF. The chain is built from TRBV11-2 and TRBJ2-2, with D unclear. V was clipped by 5 bases and J by 6 bases, with 7 bases between them. The germline CDR1 and CDR2 sequences are SGHAT and FQNNGV. The CDR3 covers 12 residues.